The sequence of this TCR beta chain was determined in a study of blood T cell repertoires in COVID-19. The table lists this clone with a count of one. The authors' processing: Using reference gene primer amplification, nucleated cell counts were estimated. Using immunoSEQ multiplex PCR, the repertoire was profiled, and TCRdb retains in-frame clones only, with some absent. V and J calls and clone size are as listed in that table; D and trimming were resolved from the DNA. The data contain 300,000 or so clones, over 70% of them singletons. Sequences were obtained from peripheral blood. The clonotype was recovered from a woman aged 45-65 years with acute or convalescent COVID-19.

The CDR3 is CASSFGGNYGYTF. The CDR3 DNA reads TGTGCCAGCAGCTTTGGAGGAAACTATGGCTACACCTTC. This chain connects TRBV7-2 to TRBJ1-2, with unresolved D. This CDR3 spans 13 amino acids. From germline, CDR1 is SGHTA and CDR2 FQGNSA. V lost 3 bases to trimming and J lost 2 bases, with 7 bases between them.